The rows below give T cell receptor beta chains drawn from one sample of a study of blood T cell repertoires in COVID-19. Produced via immunoSEQ multiplex PCR; TCRdb's table is partial and in-frame only. The data hold 56,000 or so clones, with approximately 80% observed a single time. Sequenced input: peripheral blood. The receptors derive from an older woman with acute or convalescent COVID-19. The CDR3 runs from the conserved cysteine through the conserved F or W. D genes are given only for firm matches. Size is stated for part of the rows, as once, few or many counts, or as a class when the clone is expanded.

j_call v_call clone_size d_call cdr3_nt cdr3_aa
TRBJ2-2 TRBV19 . . TGTGCCAGCCCCCGTGGACATATACCCCAGGGCACCGGGGAGCTGTTTTTT CASPRGHIPQGTGELFF
TRBJ2-1 TRBV2 once . TGTGCCAGCAGAGCAGGGGCCAGCTCCTACAATGAGCAGTTCTTC CASRAGASSYNEQFF
TRBJ2-1 TRBV6-5 . . TGTGCCAGCAGGTTCCGCGACAATGAGCAGTTCTTC CASRFRDNEQFF
TRBJ2-2 TRBV2 . . TGTGCCAGCAGGGGGGGACTTAACACCGGGGAGCTGTTTTTT CASRGGLNTGELFF
TRBJ2-5 TRBV5-1 once . TGCGCCAGCAGCTTGGGGCCTGGGTCCGGGGAGACCCAGTACTTC CASSLGPGSGETQYF
TRBJ1-5 TRBV5-6 . . TGTGCCAGCAGCTTGCATAGCAATCAGCCCCAGCATTTT CASSLHSNQPQHF
TRBJ2-1 TRBV5-1 . TRBD2 TGCGCCAGCAGCTTAATACTTAGCGGGGGGGATAATGAGCAGTTCTTC CASSLILSGGDNEQFF
TRBJ2-7 TRBV4-1 . . TGCGCCAGCAGCCAACAATGGGAGTACTACGAGCAGTACTTC CASSQQWEYYEQYF
TRBJ2-5 TRBV9 . . TGTGCCAGCAGCTCTCTCGCGGGACTCTCGGGGGAGACCCAGTACTTC CASSSLAGLSGETQYF
TRBJ2-2 TRBV15 once TRBD2 TGTGCCACCAGCAGAGTACTAGCGGGGTTGGCCGGGGAGCTGTTTTTT CATSRVLAGLAGELFF
TRBJ2-3 TRBV9 . TRBD1 TGTGCCAGGATGACAGGGGGCGAGGATACGCAGTATTTT CARMTGGEDTQYF
TRBJ2-1 TRBV27 . . TGTGCCAGCAGTACACAGGGAAGGAATGAGCAGTTCTTC CASSTQGRNEQFF
TRBJ2-7 TRBV7-8 . TRBD2 TGTGCCAGCAGCTTTGTTCCCGGGACTAGCGGGGGCCAAAACTACGAGCAGTACTTC CASSFVPGTSGGQNYEQYF
TRBJ2-7 TRBV4-1 . . TGCGCCAGCAGCCAAGATGGGGGCAGTCCTTACGAGCAGTACTTC CASSQDGGSPYEQYF
TRBJ1-4 TRBV7-9 . TRBD1 TGTGCCAGCAGCTTAGGAACAGGGGGCTCTGAAAAACTGTTTTTT CASSLGTGGSEKLFF
TRBJ2-4 TRBV9 . . TGTGCCAGCAGCGTTAACTACTTAGGGGTGATCGCCAAAAACATTCAGTACTTC CASSVNYLGVIAKNIQYF
TRBJ2-7 TRBV7-6 . TRBD2 TGTGCCAGCAGCCCTCCGGGACTAGGCAAGGGGTCCTACGAGCAGTACTTC CASSPPGLGKGSYEQYF
TRBJ1-2 TRBV29-1 . . TGCAGCGTTGAAGGCGGCGGGGGCTACACCTTC CSVEGGGGYTF
TRBJ1-6 TRBV11-2 . TRBD1 TGTGCCAGCAGCTCCTCCGGGACAGGGATTTCACCCCTCCACTTT CASSSSGTGISPLHF
TRBJ2-1 TRBV7-2 . . TGTGCCAGCAGCTTAGCTGGTCTAATCTACAATGAGCAGTTCTTC CASSLAGLIYNEQFF
TRBJ2-2 TRBV20-1 few . TGCAGTGCCCGGGGGTCCGGGGAGCTGTTTTTT CSARGSGELFF
TRBJ2-1 TRBV19 . TRBD2 TGTGCCAGTACTAGCGGGGGGGCCTTCAATGAGCAGTTCTTC CASTSGGAFNEQFF
TRBJ2-2 TRBV5-1 . TRBD1 TGCGCCAGCAGCTCGGGAGATAGGACAGGGATGCCCGGGGAGCTGTTTTTT CASSSGDRTGMPGELFF
TRBJ1-1 TRBV11-2 . . TGTGCCAGCAGCTCCCGACAAGGGGCGCAGTGGACTGAAGCTTTCTTT CASSSRQGAQWTEAFF
TRBJ1-2 TRBV5-6 . . TGTGCCAGCAGCCTTGATGGGCAGAGCTATGGCTACACCTTC CASSLDGQSYGYTF
TRBJ2-6 TRBV5-1 . . TGCGCCAGCAGCTTGGGCAGCTCTGGGGCCAACGTCCTGACTTTC CASSLGSSGANVLTF
TRBJ2-7 TRBV5-1 . . TGCGCCAGCAGCTTGGGAGGGTTGGGAGAGCAGTACTTC CASSLGGLGEQYF
TRBJ1-4 TRBV10-3 . . TGTGCCACGGGCCAAGGGGATGATGAAAAACTGTTTTTT CATGQGDDEKLFF
TRBJ2-6 TRBV7-3 . TRBD2 TGTGCCAGCAGCCCCACGAGCGGGGGTGGGGCCAACGTCCTGACTTTC CASSPTSGGGANVLTF
TRBJ2-4 TRBV6-2/TRBV6-3 . TRBD2 TGTGCCAGCAGCCGGAATCCCCGACTAAGCGGGGGGGCCGGGGCCAAAAACATTCAGTACTTC CASSRNPRLSGGAGAKNIQYF
TRBJ1-2 TRBV4-2 . TRBD1 TGTGCCAGCAGCCGGAACCGGGACAGGGGAGGCTACACCTTC CASSRNRDRGGYTF
TRBJ1-4 TRBV6-5 . . TGTGCCAGCAGTTACAAGATCGGGGTCGAAAAACTGTTTTTT CASSYKIGVEKLFF
TRBJ2-1 TRBV5-8 few . TGTGCCAGCAGCCGAGGTAGGGAGTACAATGAGCAGTTCTTC CASSRGREYNEQFF
TRBJ2-3 TRBV3-1/TRBV3-2 . . TGTGCCAGCAGCCGAGATGCCGCAGGGCGAGATACGCAGTATTTT CASSRDAAGRDTQYF
TRBJ2-1 TRBV24-1 . . TGTGCCACCAGTGGGAAGCGGACCAGAGACAATGAGCAGTTCTTC CATSGKRTRDNEQFF
TRBJ1-2 TRBV27 . . TGTGCCCGCGAATTCCAGGGAATCAACAACTATGGCTACACCTTC CAREFQGINNYGYTF
TRBJ2-3 TRBV19 . TRBD2 TGTGCCAGCGCTTGGACTAGCGGCTACACAGATACGCAGTATTTT CASAWTSGYTDTQYF
TRBJ2-1 TRBV5-1 . . TGCGCCAGCAGATACGCCGGGAACTACAATGAGCAGTTCTTC CASRYAGNYNEQFF